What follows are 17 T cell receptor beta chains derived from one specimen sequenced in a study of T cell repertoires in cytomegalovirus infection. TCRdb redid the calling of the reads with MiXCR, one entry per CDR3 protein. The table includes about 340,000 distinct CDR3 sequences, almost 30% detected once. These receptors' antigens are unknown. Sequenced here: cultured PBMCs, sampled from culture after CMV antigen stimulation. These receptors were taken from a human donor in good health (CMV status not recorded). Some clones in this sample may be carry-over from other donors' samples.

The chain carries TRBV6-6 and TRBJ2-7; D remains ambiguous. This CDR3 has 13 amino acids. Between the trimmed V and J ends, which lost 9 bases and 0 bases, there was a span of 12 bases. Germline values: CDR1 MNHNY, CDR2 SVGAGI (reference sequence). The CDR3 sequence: CASEDGSSYEQYF. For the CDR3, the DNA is TGTGCCAGTGAGGACGGCAGCTCCTACGAGCAGTACTTC.

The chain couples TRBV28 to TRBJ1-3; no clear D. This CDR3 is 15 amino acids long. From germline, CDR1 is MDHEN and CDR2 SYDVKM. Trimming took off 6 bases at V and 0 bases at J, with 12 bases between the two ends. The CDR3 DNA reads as TGTGCCAGCAGCTCCGGTCCTTTCTCTGGAAACACCATATATTTT. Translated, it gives CASSSGPFSGNTIYF.

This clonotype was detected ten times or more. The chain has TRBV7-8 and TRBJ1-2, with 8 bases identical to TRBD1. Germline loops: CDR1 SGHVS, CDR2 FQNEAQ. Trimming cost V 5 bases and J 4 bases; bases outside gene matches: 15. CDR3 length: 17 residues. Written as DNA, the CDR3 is TGTGCCAGCAGCCTAGACAGGGGAAGGGAAGACTCCTATGGCTACACCTTC. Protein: CASSLDRGREDSYGYTF.

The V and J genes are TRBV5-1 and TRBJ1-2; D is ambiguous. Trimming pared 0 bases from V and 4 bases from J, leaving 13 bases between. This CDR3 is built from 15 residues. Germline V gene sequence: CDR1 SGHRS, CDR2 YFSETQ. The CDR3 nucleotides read TGCGCCAGCAGCTTGGACGGAGGGCGGATCTATGGCTACACCTTC. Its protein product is CASSLDGGRIYGYTF.

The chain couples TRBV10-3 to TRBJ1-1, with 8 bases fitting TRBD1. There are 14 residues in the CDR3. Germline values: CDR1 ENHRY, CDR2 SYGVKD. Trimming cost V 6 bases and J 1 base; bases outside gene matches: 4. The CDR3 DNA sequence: TGTGCCATCAGGGGGACAGGAAAGAACACTGAAGCTTTCTTT. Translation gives CAIRGTGKNTEAFF.

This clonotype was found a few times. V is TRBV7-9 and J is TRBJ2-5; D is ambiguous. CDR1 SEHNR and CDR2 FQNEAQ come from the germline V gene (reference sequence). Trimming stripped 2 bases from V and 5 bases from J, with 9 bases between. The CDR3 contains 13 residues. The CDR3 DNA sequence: TGTGCCAGCAGCTTATCTTACGGGGAGACCCAGTACTTC. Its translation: CASSLSYGETQYF.

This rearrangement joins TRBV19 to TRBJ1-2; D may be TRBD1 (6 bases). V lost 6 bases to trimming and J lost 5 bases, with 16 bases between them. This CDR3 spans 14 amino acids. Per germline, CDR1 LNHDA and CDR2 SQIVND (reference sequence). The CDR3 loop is CASRRTAEEYGYTF. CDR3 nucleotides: TGTGCCAGTAGGAGGACAGCCGAAGAATATGGCTACACCTTC.

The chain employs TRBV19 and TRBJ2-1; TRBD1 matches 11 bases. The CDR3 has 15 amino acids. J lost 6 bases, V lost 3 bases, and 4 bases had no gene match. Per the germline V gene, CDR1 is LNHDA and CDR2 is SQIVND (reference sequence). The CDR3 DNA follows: TGTGCCAGTAGTATCCCCGGGACAGGGGGCAATGAGCAGTTCTTC. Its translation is CASSIPGTGGNEQFF.

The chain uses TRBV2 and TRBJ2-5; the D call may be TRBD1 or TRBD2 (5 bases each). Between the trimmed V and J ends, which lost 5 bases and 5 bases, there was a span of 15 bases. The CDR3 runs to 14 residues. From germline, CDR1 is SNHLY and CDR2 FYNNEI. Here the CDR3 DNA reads TGTGCCAGCAGTCAAGGGGCTAGCACTGAGACCCAGTACTTC. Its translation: CASSQGASTETQYF.

The CDR3 loop is CASSLGVDSERAFF. The DNA for the CDR3 is TGTGCCAGCAGCTTAGGAGTCGACAGCGAGAGAGCTTTCTTT. This chain connects TRBV11-2 to TRBJ1-1; possible D gene TRBD1, 5 bases. The V gene lost 1 base and the J gene lost 10 bases, with 16 bases spanning the gap. The CDR3 contains 14 residues. Per the germline V gene, CDR1 is SGHAT and CDR2 is FQNNGV.

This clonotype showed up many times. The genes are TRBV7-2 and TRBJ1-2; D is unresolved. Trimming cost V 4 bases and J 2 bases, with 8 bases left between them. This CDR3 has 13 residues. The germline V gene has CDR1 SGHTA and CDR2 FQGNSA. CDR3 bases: TGTGCCAGCAGCTCAACAGTGAACTATGGCTACACCTTC. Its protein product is CASSSTVNYGYTF.

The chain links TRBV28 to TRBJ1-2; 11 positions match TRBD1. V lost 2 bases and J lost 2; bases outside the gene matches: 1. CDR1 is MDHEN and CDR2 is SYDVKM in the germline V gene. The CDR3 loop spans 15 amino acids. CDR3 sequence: CASSLRTGGNYGYTF. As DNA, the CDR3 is TGTGCCAGCAGTTTAAGGACAGGGGGCAACTATGGCTACACCTTC.

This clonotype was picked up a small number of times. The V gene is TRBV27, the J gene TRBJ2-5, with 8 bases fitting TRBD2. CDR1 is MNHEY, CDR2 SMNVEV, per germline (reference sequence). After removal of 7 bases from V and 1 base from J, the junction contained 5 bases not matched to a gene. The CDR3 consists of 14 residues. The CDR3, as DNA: TGTGCCAGCACCAACCGGGGGGGCCAAGAGACCCAGTACTTC. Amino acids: CASTNRGGQETQYF.

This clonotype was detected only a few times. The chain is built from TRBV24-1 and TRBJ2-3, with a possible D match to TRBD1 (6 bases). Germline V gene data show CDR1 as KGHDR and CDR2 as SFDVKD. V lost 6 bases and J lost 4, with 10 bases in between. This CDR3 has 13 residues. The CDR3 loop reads CATSQQGADTQYF. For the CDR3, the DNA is TGTGCCACCAGTCAACAGGGAGCAGATACGCAGTATTTT.

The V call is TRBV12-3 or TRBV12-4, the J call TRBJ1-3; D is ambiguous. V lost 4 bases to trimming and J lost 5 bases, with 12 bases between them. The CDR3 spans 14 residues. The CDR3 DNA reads TGTGCCAGCAGTTCCCCCGCCGACAGAAACACCATATATTTT. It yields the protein CASSSPADRNTIYF.

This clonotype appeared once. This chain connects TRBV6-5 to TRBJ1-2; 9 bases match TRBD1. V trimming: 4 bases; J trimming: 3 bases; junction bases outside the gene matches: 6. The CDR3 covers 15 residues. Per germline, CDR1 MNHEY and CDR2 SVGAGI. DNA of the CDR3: TGTGCCAGCAGTTTCTCGGGACAGGGTTACTATGGCTACACCTTC. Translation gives CASSFSGQGYYGYTF.

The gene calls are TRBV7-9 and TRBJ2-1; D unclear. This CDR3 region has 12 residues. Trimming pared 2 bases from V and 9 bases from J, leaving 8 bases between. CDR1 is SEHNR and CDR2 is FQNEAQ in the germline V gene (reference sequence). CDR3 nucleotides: TGTGCCAGCAGCTTATCGTCGGGTGAGCAGTTCTTC. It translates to CASSLSSGEQFF.